The following is a T cell receptor beta chain sequence with its context. Its antigen is unidentified. Here immunoSEQ multiplex PCR was the method, and the copy in TCRdb shows in-frame clones only, minus some. The data hold more than 50,000 clones, with 90% to 95% observed a single time. Germline V lookup: CDR1 MNHEY, CDR2 SVGAGI. The CDR3 runs 13 residues. V was clipped by 0 bases and J by 4 bases, with 7 bases between them. These data belong to a study of cytomegalovirus exposure and HLA in healthy donors. General study results and limits: In vitro data verified a few CMV-associated chains as specific for CMV antigens.

The source is a man aged 18 to 29 in good health and CMV-seronegative. Sequences were obtained from PBMCs. This chain uses TRBV6-5 with TRBJ2-7; D is uncertain. In DNA, the CDR3 is TGTGCCAGCAGTTACTCGTTCGGTTACGAGCAGTACTTC. Translating it yields CASSYSFGYEQYF.